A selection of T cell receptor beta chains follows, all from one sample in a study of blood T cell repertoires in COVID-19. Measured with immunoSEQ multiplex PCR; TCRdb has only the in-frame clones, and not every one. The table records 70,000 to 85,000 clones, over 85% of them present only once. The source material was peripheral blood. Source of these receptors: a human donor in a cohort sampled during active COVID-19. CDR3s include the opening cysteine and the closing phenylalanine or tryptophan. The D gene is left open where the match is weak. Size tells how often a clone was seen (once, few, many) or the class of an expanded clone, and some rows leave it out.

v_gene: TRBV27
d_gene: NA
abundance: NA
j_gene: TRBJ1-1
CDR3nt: TGTGCCAGCAGTTTCCTAGGACAGAACACTGAAGCTTTCTTT
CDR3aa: CASSFLGQNTEAFF

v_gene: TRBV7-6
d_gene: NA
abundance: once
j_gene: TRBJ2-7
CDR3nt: TGTGCCAGCAGCTTCCGGACTACCACCTCCTACGAGCAGTACTTC
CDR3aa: CASSFRTTTSYEQYF

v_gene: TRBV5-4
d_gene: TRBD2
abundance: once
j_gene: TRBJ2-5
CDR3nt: TGTGCCAGCAGCCCCGGGACTAGCGGAGCCCTAGGGGAGACCCAGTACTTC
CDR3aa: CASSPGTSGALGETQYF

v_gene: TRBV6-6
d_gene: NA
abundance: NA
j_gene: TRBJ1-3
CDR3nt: TGTGCCAGCAGCGACGGGTTCTCTGGAAACACCATATATTTT
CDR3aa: CASSDGFSGNTIYF

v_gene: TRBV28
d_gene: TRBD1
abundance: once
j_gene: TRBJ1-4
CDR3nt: TGTGCCAGCAGTTTGCCTCATTACAGGGGGACTAATGAAAAACTGTTTTTT
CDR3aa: CASSLPHYRGTNEKLFF

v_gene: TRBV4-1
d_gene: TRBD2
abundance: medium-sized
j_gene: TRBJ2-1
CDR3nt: TGCGCCAGCAGCCAAGTCACGGGAGGGCCTTCCGTGTCCTACAATGAGCAGTTCTTC
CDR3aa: CASSQVTGGPSVSYNEQFF

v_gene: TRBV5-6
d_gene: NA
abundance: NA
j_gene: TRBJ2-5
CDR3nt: TGTGCCAGCAGCTTGGTAGTGACTAGTGCCGGGCAGACCCAGTACTTC
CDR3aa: CASSLVVTSAGQTQYF

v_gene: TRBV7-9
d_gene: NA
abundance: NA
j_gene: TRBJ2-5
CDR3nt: TGTGCCAGCAGCTTGGGCAGGCCTACAGGGGAGACCCAGTACTTC
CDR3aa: CASSLGRPTGETQYF

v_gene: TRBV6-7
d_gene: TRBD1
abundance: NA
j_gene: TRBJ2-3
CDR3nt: TGTGCCAGCAGTTACTCGGGGGAGAAAACGGGACAGGGGGCCCCAGATACGCAGTATTTT
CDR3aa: CASSYSGEKTGQGAPDTQYF

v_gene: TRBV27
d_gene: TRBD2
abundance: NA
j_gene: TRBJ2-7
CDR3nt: TGTGCCAGCAGTTACCAACTAGCGGTCGGGGGAGGCGAGCAGTACTTC
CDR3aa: CASSYQLAVGGGEQYF

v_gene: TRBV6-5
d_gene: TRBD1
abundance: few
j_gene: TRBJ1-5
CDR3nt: TGTGCCAGCAGAAGAGAAGGGGGCCAGCCCCAGCATTTT
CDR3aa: CASRREGGQPQHF

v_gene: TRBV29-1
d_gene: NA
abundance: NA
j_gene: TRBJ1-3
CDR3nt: TGCAGTGCAAAATTGTCCAGTCTTGGAAACACCATATATTTT
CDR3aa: CSAKLSSLGNTIYF

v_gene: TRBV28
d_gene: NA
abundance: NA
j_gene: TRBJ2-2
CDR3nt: TGTGCCAGCGGGGGGAGTTTCTACACCGGGGAGCTGTTTTTT
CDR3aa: CASGGSFYTGELFF

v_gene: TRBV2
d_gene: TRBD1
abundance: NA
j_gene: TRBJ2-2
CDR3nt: TGTGCCAGCAATAAGGAGACAGGGGGGACCGGGGAGCTGTTTTTT
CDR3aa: CASNKETGGTGELFF

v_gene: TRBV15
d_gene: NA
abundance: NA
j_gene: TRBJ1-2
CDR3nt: TGTGCCACCAGCAGAGATATTACAGGGTATGGCTACACCTTC
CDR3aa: CATSRDITGYGYTF

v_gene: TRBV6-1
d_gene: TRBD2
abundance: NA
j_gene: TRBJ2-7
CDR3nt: TGTGCCAGCAGTGAAGCGACTAGCGGGAGTTGGTACGAGCAGTACTTC
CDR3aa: CASSEATSGSWYEQYF